This T cell receptor (beta chain) was obtained from a study of T cells in Graves' hyperthyroidism and ophthalmopathy. Germline-derived CDR1 and CDR2 are MNHGY and SVAAGI. The V end lost 6 bases, the J end lost 5 bases, and 13 bases lay between the germline ends. CDR3 size: 14 residues. There were TCR beta CDR3 regions amplified from RNA transcripts. When the TCR CDR3 underwent first-round RT-PCR, the HTBI primer set was used. TCRdb re-analysed the multiplex PCR reads in MiXCR, keeping a single row per CDR3 protein. The repertoire consists of around 400,000 distinct CDR3 sequences, with about 12% occurring once and the leading ten covering less than 10%. Whole-study results and caveats: In blood, most of the thyroid clonotypes expanded above 0.001 were also present.

Remarks on this clonotype: The antigen remains unidentified.

Patients aged 18 to 65 had newly diagnosed hyperthyroidism lasting under 2 months. The authors took PBMCs from roughly 9.3 ml fresh peripheral blood. What was sequenced was blood. The sequence was collected from a young woman with Graves' hyperthyroidism. The chain joins TRBV6-9 to TRBJ2-2; a possible D gene is TRBD1 (6 bases). Written as DNA, the CDR3 is TGTGCCAGCAGATACAGGGTCTTGACCGGGGAGCTGTTTTTT. It codes for CASRYRVLTGELFF.